This T cell receptor beta chain was retrieved from a study of T cells expressing NK-cell markers. Each CDR3 protein gets one entry in TCRdb, which reprocessed the 5' RACE reads and gives no DNA. The sample holds approximately 550,000 distinct CDR3 sequences. Germline V lookup: CDR1 SGHTA, CDR2 FQGNSA. There are 15 residues in the CDR3. This chain uses TRBV7-2 with TRBJ2-3; TCRdb names TRBD2, which stays unverified in the absence of DNA. The origin of this receptor is a man aged 18 to 35 in good health. Material: blood T cells: a sorted CD56 or NKG2C T cell subset, CD4+ or CD8+ T cells, or bulk PBMC T cells (not recorded which). CDR3 loop: CASSSRREGSDTQYF.